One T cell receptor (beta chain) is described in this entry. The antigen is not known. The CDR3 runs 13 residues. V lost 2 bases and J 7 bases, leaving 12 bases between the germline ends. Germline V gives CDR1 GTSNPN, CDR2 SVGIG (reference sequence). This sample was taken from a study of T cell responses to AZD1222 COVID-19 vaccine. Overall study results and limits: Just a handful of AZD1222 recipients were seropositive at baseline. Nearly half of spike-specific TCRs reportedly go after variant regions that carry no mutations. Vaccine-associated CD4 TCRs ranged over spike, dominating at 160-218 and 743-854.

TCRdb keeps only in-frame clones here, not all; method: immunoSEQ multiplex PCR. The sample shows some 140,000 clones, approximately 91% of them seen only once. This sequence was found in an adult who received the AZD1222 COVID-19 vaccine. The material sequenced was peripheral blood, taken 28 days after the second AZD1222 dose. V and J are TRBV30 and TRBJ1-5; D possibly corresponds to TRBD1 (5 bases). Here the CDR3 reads CAWSSQGEQPQHF. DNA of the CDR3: TGTGCCTGGAGTTCGCAGGGTGAACAGCCCCAGCATTTT.